What follows is one T cell receptor beta chain and its context. The CDR3 totals 13 residues. With 4 bases removed from V and 3 bases from J, the gap between germline ends came to 11 bases. CDR1 is SGHRS, CDR2 YFSETQ, per germline. The data derive from a study of shared clonotypes between healthy human individuals. Here immunoSEQ multiplex PCR was the method, and the copy in TCRdb shows in-frame clones only, minus some. This sample has some 790,000 clones, with 72% found just once. The rearrangement joins TRBV5-1 to TRBJ2-7; D is uncertain. The sequencing input was memory CD4+ T cells sorted from blood. As for subset: CD45RA-negative fraction. The receptor was isolated from a woman in her thirties in good health. Here the CDR3 DNA reads TGCGCCAGCAGCGAATACCAGGACTACGAGCAGTACTTC. This gives the protein CASSEYQDYEQYF.